This entry features one T cell receptor beta chain sequence. This entry is derived from a study of CD8+ T cells in alopecia areata. Study overall: Those treated were given oral tofacitinib at 5 to 10 mg twice daily.

Extracted RNA was reverse transcribed, and the resulting cDNA served as sequencing template. Some clones are missing from TCRdb's copy, which holds only in-frame ones; the method was immunoSEQ multiplex PCR. In the table there are 65,000 to 70,000 clones, approximately 60% of which are singletons. Collected material from alopecia areata patients comprised lesional scalp punch biopsies and peripheral blood. CDR1 and CDR2 from the germline V gene are MNHEY and SMNVEV (reference sequence). Trimming cost V 5 bases and J 6 bases; bases outside gene matches: 10. CDR3 length: 16 amino acids. The clonotype originates from a human donor with alopecia areata. The chain links TRBV27 to TRBJ2-7; 13 bases match TRBD2. The source material was CD8+ T cells sorted from blood, sampled at week 0. The CDR3 loop is CASSIIGTSGVGEQYF. CDR3 DNA sequence: TGTGCCAGCAGTATAATCGGGACTAGCGGGGTCGGCGAGCAGTACTTC.